What follows are 27 T cell receptor beta chains derived from one specimen sequenced in a study of T cell responses to AZD1222 COVID-19 vaccine. Clones were sequenced by immunoSEQ multiplex PCR, and TCRdb holds only the in-frame ones, with some missing. The sample holds about 80,000 clones, 80% to 90% seen once. Sequences were derived from peripheral blood, sampled 28 days after the second AZD1222 dose. These receptors all come from an adult who received the AZD1222 COVID-19 vaccine.

The chain couples TRBV19 to TRBJ2-2, with D perhaps TRBD1 (6 bases). Trimming took off 3 bases at V and 4 bases at J, with 15 bases between the two ends. CDR3 length: 16 residues. The V gene's germline CDR1 is LNHDA and CDR2 SQIVND (reference sequence). The CDR3 bases are TGTGCCAGTAGTATCCCAACAGGGTTATTCACCGGGGAGCTGTTTTTT. Its translation is CASSIPTGLFTGELFF.

The chain carries TRBV9 and TRBJ2-7; D not resolved. In germline, CDR1 is SGDLS, CDR2 YYNGEE. The V end lost 0 bases, the J end lost 7 bases, and 20 bases lay between the germline ends. This CDR3 comprises 16 residues. CDR3 protein: CASSVEPITVGAEQYF. DNA for the CDR3: TGTGCCAGCAGCGTAGAGCCGATCACAGTGGGCGCAGAGCAGTACTTC.

V is TRBV19 and J is TRBJ2-3, with D uncertain. V lost 0 bases, J lost 3 bases, and 7 bases lay in between. The germline V gene has CDR1 LNHDA and CDR2 SQIVND (reference sequence). This CDR3 spans 14 amino acids. CDR3 nucleotides: TGTGCCAGTAGTATAGATCCGGCTACAGATACGCAGTATTTT. As protein: CASSIDPATDTQYF.

J is TRBJ1-6 and V is TRBV7-3; TRBD1 agrees at 9 bases. The CDR3 covers 16 residues. Germline CDR1 SGHTA, CDR2 FQGTGA. V shed 1 base and J 6 bases; nucleotides not matched to a gene: 4. CDR3: CASSLMTTGGNSPLHF. The CDR3 DNA reads TGTGCCAGCAGCTTAATGACGACAGGGGGTAATTCACCCCTCCACTTT.

V and J are TRBV6-5 and TRBJ2-7, with 8 bases aligning to TRBD1. The CDR3 consists of 15 residues. CDR1 and CDR2 from the germline V gene are MNHEY and SVGAGI. Trimming removed 5 bases from V and 6 bases from J; junction bases left unmatched: 12. The CDR3: CASSPGQAHFPEQYF. In nucleotides, the CDR3 is TGTGCCAGCAGTCCGGGACAGGCTCATTTCCCCGAGCAGTACTTC.

The chain couples TRBV19 to TRBJ2-3, with D perhaps matching TRBD1 or TRBD2 (5 bases each). Trimming cost V 6 bases and J 2 bases, with 18 bases left between them. The CDR3 covers 16 residues. The germline gives CDR1 LNHDA, CDR2 SQIVND (reference sequence). In DNA, the CDR3 is TGTGCCAGTAGCAAGGGTTGGGACCAACTCACAGATACGCAGTATTTT. Protein sequence: CASSKGWDQLTDTQYF.

V usage is TRBV28 and J usage is TRBJ1-1; D remains ambiguous. V lost 3 bases to trimming and J lost 4 bases, with 12 bases between them. This CDR3 is 14 amino acids long. CDR1 and CDR2 (germline): MDHEN, SYDVKM. The CDR3 protein is CASSLTGGGTEAFF. CDR3 DNA sequence: TGTGCCAGCAGTTTGACCGGCGGTGGCACTGAAGCTTTCTTT.

V gene TRBV15 combines with J gene TRBJ2-2; D unresolved. CDR1 and CDR2 from the germline V gene are LNHNV and YYDKDF (reference sequence). The V end was cut by 3 bases, the J end by 1 base, with 6 bases between. The CDR3 runs 14 residues. The CDR3 sequence is CATSRRGNTGELFF. CDR3 nucleotides: TGTGCCACCAGCAGGCGCGGGAACACCGGGGAGCTGTTTTTT.

This chain uses TRBV3-1 (or the pseudogene TRBV3-2) with TRBJ2-1; the match to TRBD2 covers 7 bases. Trimming removed 0 bases from V and 0 bases from J; junction bases left unmatched: 5. This CDR3 spans 17 amino acids. Germline V CDR1 and CDR2: LGHDT, YNNKEL (reference sequence). The chain's CDR3 is CASSQDGTTLSYNEQFF. CDR3 DNA sequence: TGTGCCAGCAGCCAAGACGGGACTACCCTCTCCTACAATGAGCAGTTCTTC.

This clone was picked up a small number of times. The rearrangement uses TRBV11-2 and TRBJ1-4; D is ambiguous. This CDR3 contains 14 residues. V was pared by 5 bases and J by 4 bases, with 11 bases between. Germline CDR1 is SGHAT and CDR2 is FQNNGV. Written as DNA, the CDR3 is TGTGCCAGCAGCCCCGGTACGGGTAATGAAAAACTGTTTTTT. It encodes CASSPGTGNEKLFF.

A few counts support this clone. The chain recombines TRBV28 with TRBJ1-5; weak D call: TRBD1 (5 bases). This CDR3 contains 16 residues. Deletions cut 6 bases from V and 7 bases from J, with 22 bases between. Germline CDR1 reads MDHEN; CDR2 reads SYDVKM. CDR3 coding DNA: TGTGCCAGCAGGCGTCCCCTCATAAGGGGTAGCCAGCCCCAGCATTTT. As protein: CASRRPLIRGSQPQHF.

The chain couples TRBV28 to TRBJ2-5, with unresolved D. This CDR3 has 12 residues. Per germline, CDR1 MDHEN and CDR2 SYDVKM. With 6 bases removed from V and 2 bases from J, the gap between germline ends came to 7 bases. The CDR3 DNA reads as TGTGCCAGCAGCCAGTATCAAGAGACCCAGTACTTC. Protein product: CASSQYQETQYF.

V usage is TRBV19 and J usage is TRBJ2-5, with D possibly being TRBD1 (5 bases). CDR3 length: 12 residues. The V gene lost 5 bases and the J gene lost 7 bases, with 11 bases spanning the gap. Germline V gives CDR1 LNHDA, CDR2 SQIVND (reference sequence). This chain's CDR3 is CASSELQATQYF. CDR3 coding DNA: TGTGCCAGTAGTGAATTACAGGCGACCCAGTACTTC.

This chain links TRBV21-1 with TRBJ1-5; the D call in the table, TRBD1, was not verified against the DNA. TRBV21-1 constitutes a pseudogene. This CDR3 has 19 amino acids. In DNA form, the CDR3 reads TGTGCCAGCAGCAATCCCGCGGTCGTCCCGGACAGGGCCAATCAGCCCCAGCATTTT. Protein sequence: CASSNPAVVPDRANQPQHF.

The chain uses TRBV19 and TRBJ2-2, with D unresolved. The CDR3 has 15 amino acids. CDR1 is LNHDA and CDR2 is SQIVND in the germline V gene (reference sequence). Trimming pared 3 bases from V and 7 bases from J, leaving 15 bases between. The CDR3, as DNA: TGTGCCAGTAGTATGTGGTCTGGGTCGAACGGGGAGCTGTTTTTT. The encoded protein is CASSMWSGSNGELFF.

This clone was picked up one time. The chain joins TRBV27 to TRBJ2-1, with D possibly TRBD2 on 6 matching bases. Trimming took 5 bases from V and 6 from J, leaving 20 bases between them. Germline-derived CDR1 and CDR2 are MNHEY and SMNVEV (reference sequence). The CDR3 extends over 16 amino acids. DNA of the CDR3: TGTGCCAGCAGTCTGACAGTCTGGGACTTTGCCAATGAGCAGTTCTTC. Translation gives CASSLTVWDFANEQFF.

This clone was recorded only once. The CDR3 sequence is CASSALLLADTQYF. CDR3 DNA: TGTGCCAGTAGTGCCTTACTACTAGCAGATACGCAGTATTTT. V is TRBV19 and J is TRBJ2-3; D might be TRBD2 (5 bases). The CDR3 length is 14 residues. Trimming took off 5 bases at V and 4 bases at J, with 13 bases between the two ends. The germline V gene encodes CDR1 LNHDA and CDR2 SQIVND (reference sequence).

This clone was recorded only once. This chain connects TRBV14 to TRBJ2-3, with 9 bases that match TRBD2. The CDR3 is 19 amino acids. Per germline, CDR1 SGHDN and CDR2 FVKESK. J lost 1 base, V lost 0 bases, and 11 bases had no gene match. CDR3 loop: CASSQDISGGPRGTDTQYF. CDR3 in DNA: TGTGCCAGCAGCCAAGATATTAGCGGGGGCCCCCGGGGCACAGATACGCAGTATTTT.

The chain is built from TRBV13 and TRBJ1-6; D unresolved. Trimming left V 4 bases short and J 10 bases short, with 14 bases between. Germline assignment: CDR1 PRHDT and CDR2 FYEKMQ (reference sequence). This CDR3 is built from 14 residues. This CDR3 reads CASSSYLLGSPLHF. DNA of the CDR3: TGTGCCAGCAGCTCATACTTACTGGGCTCACCCCTCCACTTT.

The chain is built from TRBV2 and TRBJ2-7; TRBD2 matches at 7 bases. Trimming took 4 bases from V and 3 from J; bases not matched to a gene: 12. The CDR3 covers 16 residues. Germline loops: CDR1 SNHLY, CDR2 FYNNEI. Written as DNA, the CDR3 is TGTGCCAGCAGTGCGGTCAGGGCTAGCGGACACTACGAGCAGTACTTC. It is translated as CASSAVRASGHYEQYF.

The chain combines TRBV7-6 with TRBJ2-2; D possibly matches TRBD1 or TRBD2 (6 bases each). Looked up from germline, CDR1 is SGHVS and CDR2 is FNYEAQ. The CDR3 length is 15 residues. The V end lost 3 bases, the J end lost 2 bases, and 10 bases lay between the germline ends. The CDR3 coding sequence is TGTGCCAGCAGCTTGGGGGGCCAAAACACCGGGGAGCTGTTTTTT. Amino acid sequence: CASSLGGQNTGELFF.

This chain uses TRBV2 with TRBJ2-7, with 7 nucleotides matching TRBD1. The germline CDR1 and CDR2 sequences are SNHLY and FYNNEI. This CDR3 region has 14 residues. With 6 bases clipped from V and 0 bases from J, the junction kept 5 bases outside the gene matches. The CDR3 DNA reads as TGTGCCAGCAGAGGACAGGTCAGCTCCTACGAGCAGTACTTC. Its translation is CASRGQVSSYEQYF.

J is TRBJ2-6 and V is TRBV7-8; 7 nucleotides line up with TRBD1. In germline, CDR1 is SGHVS, CDR2 FQNEAQ. The CDR3 runs to 13 residues. The V gene end was trimmed by 5 bases and the J gene end by 9 bases; junction bases not matched to a gene: 4. CDR3: CASSRQGDNVLTF. The CDR3 DNA reads TGTGCCAGCAGCCGACAGGGCGACAACGTCCTGACTTTC.

The V call is TRBV18, the J call TRBJ2-3; 10 bases align to TRBD1. The CDR3 totals 15 residues. With V trimmed by 4 bases and J by 2 bases, 3 bases remained unmatched. Per the germline V gene, CDR1 is KGHSH and CDR2 is LQKENI. The CDR3 is CASSRGQGDTDTQYF. DNA for the CDR3: TGTGCCAGCTCACGCGGACAGGGGGACACAGATACGCAGTATTTT.

CDR3 protein: CASSSPGLNTEAFF. The CDR3 DNA is TGTGCCAGTAGTTCGCCGGGGCTGAACACTGAAGCTTTCTTT. V usage is TRBV19 and J usage is TRBJ1-1; a weak D match, TRBD1 (5 bases). V lost 5 bases to trimming and J lost 0 bases, with 10 bases between them. The CDR3 has 14 amino acids. From germline, CDR1 is LNHDA and CDR2 SQIVND (reference sequence).

This chain uses TRBV7-3 with TRBJ2-3; a weak D match, TRBD2 (6 bases). The CDR3 has 18 amino acids. Trimming shortened V by 5 bases and J by 4 bases, and 25 bases separated the two germline ends. The germline V gene has CDR1 SGHTA and CDR2 FQGTGA. The CDR3 DNA sequence: TGTGCCAGCAGCCCTTTTAGCGGCTCCCGGGTATCCCCAGATACGCAGTATTTT. Encoded protein: CASSPFSGSRVSPDTQYF. Together with reference TRBV7-3 and TRBJ2-3, the CDR3 gives the full variable domain: GAGVSQTPSNKVTEKGKYVELRCDPISGHTALYWYRQSLGQGPEFLIYFQGTGAADDSGLPNDRFFAVRPEGSVSTLKIQRTERGDSAVYLCASSPFSGSRVSPDTQYFGPGTRLTVL.

This clone has only one observation. DNA for the CDR3: TGTGCCAGCAGTGACAGGTCCAGGGCTGAAAAACTGTTTTTT. The encoded protein is CASSDRSRAEKLFF. The chain joins TRBV28 to TRBJ1-4; D is perhaps TRBD1 (6 bases). Deletions cut 5 bases from V and 7 bases from J, with 14 bases between. This CDR3 has 14 residues. Germline values: CDR1 MDHEN, CDR2 SYDVKM.